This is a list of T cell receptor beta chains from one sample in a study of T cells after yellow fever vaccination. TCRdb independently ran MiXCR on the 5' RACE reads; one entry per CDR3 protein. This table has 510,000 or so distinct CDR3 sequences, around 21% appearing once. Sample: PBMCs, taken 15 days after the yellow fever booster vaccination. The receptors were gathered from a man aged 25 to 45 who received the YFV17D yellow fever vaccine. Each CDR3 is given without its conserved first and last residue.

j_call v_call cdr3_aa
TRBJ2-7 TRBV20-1 SASEGIEYEQY
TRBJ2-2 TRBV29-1 SANRGRNGELF
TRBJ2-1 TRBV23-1 ASTPLGPRYNEQF
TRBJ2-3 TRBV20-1 CAIPPGLAKADTQY
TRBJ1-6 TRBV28 ASSPPVRGSPLH
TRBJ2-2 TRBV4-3 ASSQAVGQNTGELF
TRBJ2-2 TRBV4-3 ASSQDRGGRFAGELF
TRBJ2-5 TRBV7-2 ASSLGAWGETQY
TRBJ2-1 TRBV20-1 SARVYAEQF
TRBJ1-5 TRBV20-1 SAISTGNQPQH
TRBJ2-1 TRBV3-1 ASSQGGQEYNEQF
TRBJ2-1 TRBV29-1 SVAAVNEQF
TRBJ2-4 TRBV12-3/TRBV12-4 ASGVVAGGGIQY
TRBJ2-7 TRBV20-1 SAPGTGGEQY